This T cell receptor beta chain was recovered during a study of liver allograft versus peripheral blood T cells. Across the study: Transplanted-liver T cell receptor repertoires were compared with recipients' peripheral blood repertoires.

MiXCR was run by TCRdb on the reads, yielding one entry per CDR3 protein. The sample carries 3,500 to 4,500 distinct CDR3 sequences, around 17% recorded once. This clonotype originated in a human patient who had a liver transplant. Certain T cells may be donor cells from the graft.

CDR3 amino acids: CASSFGTALRGYF. The CDR3 coding sequence is TGTGCCAGCAGTTTCGGGACGGCGCTGAGGGGGTATTTT. The chain carries TRBV12-3 or TRBV12-4 and TRBJ2-3; D is perhaps TRBD1 or TRBD2 (5 bases each). V dropped 3 bases and J dropped 14 bases, with 18 bases sitting between them. The CDR3 is 13 amino acids.